Only a few counts were recorded for the clone carrying this T cell receptor (beta chain). The data stem from a study of blood T cell repertoires in COVID-19. Looking at the study overall: Italy, Spain and the United States were the sources of the convalescent and acute COVID-19 samples. Nucleic acid was either cDNA or gDNA, and it came from T cells, B-cell-depleted T cells, or PBMCs.

Methods used by the authors: Amplification from reference gene primers served as the basis for estimated nucleated cell counts. Assay: immunoSEQ multiplex PCR; the TCRdb copy retains only in-frame clones and omits some. V and J calls and clone size are copied from that table; D and trimming were computed from the DNA. The sample yields tens of thousands of clones, around 88% seen once. The CDR3 has 13 amino acids. CDR1 and CDR2 from the germline V gene are SQVTM and ANQGSEA. Trimming took off 0 bases at V and 0 bases at J, with 5 bases between the two ends. The source of this sequence is a middle-aged man with active COVID-19. The V call is TRBV29-1, the J call TRBJ1-1, with D uncertain. Sequencing was performed on peripheral blood. The CDR3 reads CSVEDTVNTEAFF. In nucleotides, the CDR3 is TGCAGCGTTGAAGATACGGTGAACACTGAAGCTTTCTTT.